The 21 T cell receptor beta chains in this list originate from one sample, sequenced in a study of blood T cell repertoires in COVID-19 (dated by TCRdb to the early 2020s). Receptor amplification or capture employed the immunoSEQ multiplex PCR assay. TCRdb obtained this table from immuneACCESS and retained in-frame rearrangements with V and J assigned. These tables miss some clones; where compared with another copy, unresolved V genes account for less than half of the shortfall, and the remainder is unexplained. For this sample the table gives around 220,000 clones, of which approximately 80% were detected only once. The ten largest make up roughly 10% of the sample. Sequencing was performed on peripheral blood. These receptors originate from a woman older than 75 with acute or convalescent COVID-19.

The chain joins TRBV11-2 to TRBJ1-2; 9 bases are a match to TRBD1. Germline V gene lookup returns CDR1 SGHAT and CDR2 FQNNGV. With V trimmed by 5 bases and J by 6 bases, 7 bases remained unmatched. CDR3 length equals 14 residues. CDR3 region: CASSRGRDRDGYTF. For the CDR3, the DNA is TGTGCCAGCAGCCGAGGGCGGGACAGGGATGGCTACACCTTC.

This rearrangement joins TRBV19 to TRBJ1-2, with 8 bases fitting TRBD1. The CDR3 length is 17 residues. Unmatched junction bases numbered 13, after V lost 3 bases and J lost 4 bases. Per germline, CDR1 LNHDA and CDR2 SQIVND (reference sequence). Written as DNA, the CDR3 is TGTGCCAGTAGTATTCTTACCCCGGGACAGGATAGCTATGGCTACACCTTC. Protein: CASSILTPGQDSYGYTF.

The rearrangement links TRBV30 to TRBJ1-4, with 9 nucleotides matching TRBD1. After removal of 7 bases from V and 4 bases from J, the junction contained 1 base not matched to a gene. The germline gives CDR1 GTSNPN, CDR2 SVGIG (reference sequence). There are 12 residues in the CDR3. CDR3: CASGQGNEKLFF. The DNA for the CDR3 is TGTGCCTCGGGACAGGGTAATGAAAAACTGTTTTTT.

This clone was seen only a few times. This chain links TRBV5-4 with TRBJ2-2; D is ambiguous. Germline V CDR1 and CDR2: SGHNT, YYREEE (reference sequence). V was clipped by 5 bases and J by 0 bases, with 8 bases between them. The CDR3 extends over 14 amino acids. The CDR3 nucleotides read TGTGCCAGCAGGTCACCAGCGAACACCGGGGAGCTGTTTTTT. Its translation is CASRSPANTGELFF. The variable domain in full, completed from reference TRBV5-4 and TRBJ2-2, reads ETGVTQSPTHLIKTRGQQVTLRCSSQSGHNTVSWYQQALGQGPQFIFQYYREEENGRGNFPPRFSGLQFPNYSSELNVNALELDDSALYLCASRSPANTGELFFGEGSRLTVL.

J is TRBJ1-3 and V is TRBV19; the match to TRBD1 covers 9 bases. Germline-derived CDR1 and CDR2 are LNHDA and SQIVND (reference sequence). V was pared by 3 bases and J by 1 base, with 1 base of the junction left unmatched. The CDR3 totals 15 residues. As DNA, the CDR3 is TGTGCCAGTAGTATGGACAGGGGATCTGGAAACACCATATATTTT. Translation gives CASSMDRGSGNTIYF.

V and J are TRBV10-3 and TRBJ1-1; unclear D gene. Trimming took off 4 bases at V and 2 bases at J, with 11 bases between the two ends. The CDR3 runs to 14 residues. In germline, CDR1 is ENHRY, CDR2 SYGVKD. The CDR3 DNA is TGTGCCATCAGTGCACTCCAGGTTAACACTGAAGCTTTCTTT. Its protein product is CAISALQVNTEAFF.

This sequence joins TRBV6-2 or TRBV6-3 and TRBJ1-5, with D perhaps TRBD1 (5 bases). CDR3 length equals 14 residues. Germline CDR1 MNHEY, CDR2 SVGEGT. The V gene lost 2 bases and the J gene lost 6 bases, with 11 bases spanning the gap. The CDR3 nucleotides read TGTGCCAGCAGTTACGACACCGGGGGTCAGCCCCAGCATTTT. Its protein product is CASSYDTGGQPQHF.

V gene TRBV5-1 combines with J gene TRBJ2-7; D unclear. V lost 0 bases and J lost 1, with 8 bases in between. In germline, CDR1 is SGHRS, CDR2 YFSETQ. CDR3 length: 14 amino acids. CDR3 nucleotide sequence: TGCGCCAGCAGCTTGGATATGAGGTCCTACGAGCAGTACTTC. Translating gives CASSLDMRSYEQYF.

In the case of this clone: Other DNA sequences within the sample encode an identical CDR3. The chain combines TRBV6-2 or TRBV6-3 with TRBJ1-2; 11 bases are shared with TRBD1. This CDR3 has 14 residues. From germline, CDR1 is MNHEY and CDR2 SVGEGT. J was trimmed by 6 bases and V by 1 base; bases with no gene match: 1. CDR3 loop: CASSYLGQGDGYTF. The CDR3 bases are TGTGCCAGCAGTTACTTGGGACAGGGGGATGGCTACACCTTC.

The rearrangement joins TRBV2 to TRBJ1-1; 12 bases are shared with TRBD1. The CDR3 runs to 15 residues. The germline V gene encodes CDR1 SNHLY and CDR2 FYNNEI. The J segment lost 4 bases and the V segment lost 10 bases, leaving 10 bases of the junction unmatched. The chain's CDR3 is CANWGGQGALTEAFF. CDR3 nucleotides: TGTGCCAACTGGGGGGGACAGGGGGCGCTCACTGAAGCTTTCTTT.

This chain connects TRBV7-2 to TRBJ2-1, with 10 bases aligning to TRBD1. The CDR3 spans 15 residues. J gave up 5 bases and V 7 bases, and 8 bases lay outside the gene matches. Looked up from germline, CDR1 is SGHTA and CDR2 is FQGNSA. CDR3 bases: TGTGCCAGCACCGCGGACAGGGGGACCCACAATGAGCAGTTCTTC. Encoded protein: CASTADRGTHNEQFF.

The rearrangement uses TRBV15 and TRBJ2-7, with 14 bases lining up with TRBD2. This CDR3 region has 16 residues. V lost 3 bases to trimming and J lost 5 bases; unmatched junction nucleotides: 6. Germline V gene lookup returns CDR1 LNHNV and CDR2 YYDKDF (reference sequence). CDR3 bases: TGTGCCACCAGCAGCCCGGGACTAGCGGGAGAGAACGAGCAGTACTTC. Translating it yields CATSSPGLAGENEQYF.

The chain is built from TRBV9 and TRBJ1-4, with D possibly TRBD1 on 6 matching bases. The V and J ends lost 4 bases and 6 bases respectively, with 16 bases between them. CDR1 and CDR2 from the germline V gene are SGDLS and YYNGEE. The CDR3 is 15 amino acids. The CDR3 is CASSPKGGLDEKLFF. DNA of the CDR3: TGTGCCAGCAGCCCCAAGGGGGGGCTGGATGAAAAACTGTTTTTT.

This clone came up a few times. The CDR3 is CASSLGSPGQPQHF. CDR3 nucleotides: TGTGCCAGCAGCTTAGGGTCCCCGGGTCAGCCCCAGCATTTT. The chain recombines TRBV7-9 with TRBJ1-5; unclear D gene. The CDR3 is made up of 14 amino acids. Germline V gene lookup returns CDR1 SEHNR and CDR2 FQNEAQ (reference sequence). The V end was cut by 1 base, the J end by 6 bases, with 10 bases between.

The chain combines TRBV19 with TRBJ1-1; 8 bases match TRBD1. There are 16 residues in the CDR3. V lost 8 bases to trimming and J lost 2 bases; unmatched junction nucleotides: 13. The germline CDR1 and CDR2 sequences are LNHDA and SQIVND (reference sequence). The CDR3 DNA sequence: TGTGCCAGTGCCACCCTGGACAGGGCTGAAAACACTGAAGCTTTCTTT. Protein product: CASATLDRAENTEAFF.

The rearrangement joins TRBV14 to TRBJ2-2, with 7 bases fitting TRBD1. Per germline, CDR1 SGHDN and CDR2 FVKESK. The CDR3 length is 14 residues. Trimming took 4 bases from V and 4 from J; bases not matched to a gene: 3. The CDR3 DNA is TGTGCCAGCAGCCGGACAGGATTCACCGGGGAGCTGTTTTTT. Its translation is CASSRTGFTGELFF.

This clone was picked up one time. CDR3 DNA: TGTGCCAGCTCACTTGGGACAGGGGTTAGCGAGCAGTACTTC. Protein: CASSLGTGVSEQYF. The chain is built from TRBV18 and TRBJ2-7, with TRBD1 matching over 10 bases. Germline V CDR1 and CDR2: KGHSH, LQKENI. The CDR3 is made up of 14 amino acids. Unmatched junction bases numbered 6, after V lost 4 bases and J lost 6 bases.

V gene TRBV27 combines with J gene TRBJ1-1, with 8 bases fitting TRBD1. The trim removed 7 bases at V and 2 bases at J, leaving 9 bases unmatched. The CDR3 is made up of 15 amino acids. Germline V gene lookup returns CDR1 MNHEY and CDR2 SMNVEV (reference sequence). CDR3 nucleotide sequence: TGTGCCAGCACCATCGGACAGGGACTAAACACTGAAGCTTTCTTT. Amino acids: CASTIGQGLNTEAFF.

V gene TRBV28 combines with J gene TRBJ1-6; TRBD1 matches 7 bases. The V gene's germline CDR1 is MDHEN and CDR2 SYDVKM. This CDR3 is built from 14 residues. The ends lost 9 bases at V and 1 base at J; junction bases unmatched: 3. The CDR3 DNA is TGTGCCAGTACAGGGGAATCCTATAATTCACCCCTCCACTTT. It specifies CASTGESYNSPLHF. The variable domain in full, with the rest retrieved from reference TRBV28 and TRBJ1-6, is DVKVTQSSRYLVKRTGEKVFLECVQDMDHENMFWYRQDPGLGLRLIYFSYDVKMKEKGDIPEGYSVSREKKERFSLILESASTNQTSMYLCASTGESYNSPLHFGNGTRLTVT.

V gene TRBV5-1 combines with J gene TRBJ2-3; TRBD2 matches at 8 bases. Trimming at V came to 0 bases and at J to 3 bases, leaving 3 bases not matched to a gene. The CDR3 is 15 residues long. Germline assignment: CDR1 SGHRS and CDR2 YFSETQ. The CDR3 sequence is CASSLDAGGTDTQYF. Here the CDR3 DNA reads TGCGCCAGCAGCTTGGATGCGGGGGGTACAGATACGCAGTATTTT.

The chain joins TRBV6-5 to TRBJ1-1, with D unclear. CDR1 is MNHEY, CDR2 SVGAGI, per germline. This CDR3 is 14 amino acids long. Trimming stripped 5 bases from V and 6 bases from J, with 16 bases between. The CDR3 protein is CASSRTSFGSEAFF. The DNA for the CDR3 is TGTGCCAGCAGTCGTACCTCATTCGGGTCTGAAGCTTTCTTT.